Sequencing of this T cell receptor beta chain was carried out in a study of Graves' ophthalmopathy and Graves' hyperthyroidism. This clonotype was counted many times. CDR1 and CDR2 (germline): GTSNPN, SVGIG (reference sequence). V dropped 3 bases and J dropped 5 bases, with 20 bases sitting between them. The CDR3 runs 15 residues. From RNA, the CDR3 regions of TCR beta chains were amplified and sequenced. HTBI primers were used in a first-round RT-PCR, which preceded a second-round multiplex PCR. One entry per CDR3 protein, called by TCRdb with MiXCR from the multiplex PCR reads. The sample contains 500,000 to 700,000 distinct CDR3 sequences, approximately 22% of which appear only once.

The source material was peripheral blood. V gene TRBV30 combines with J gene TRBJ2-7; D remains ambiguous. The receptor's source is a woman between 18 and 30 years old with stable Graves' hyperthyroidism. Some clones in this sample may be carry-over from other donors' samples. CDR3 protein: CAWSPPMAAPHEQYF. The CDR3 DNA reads TGTGCCTGGAGCCCTCCGATGGCAGCTCCCCACGAGCAGTACTTC.